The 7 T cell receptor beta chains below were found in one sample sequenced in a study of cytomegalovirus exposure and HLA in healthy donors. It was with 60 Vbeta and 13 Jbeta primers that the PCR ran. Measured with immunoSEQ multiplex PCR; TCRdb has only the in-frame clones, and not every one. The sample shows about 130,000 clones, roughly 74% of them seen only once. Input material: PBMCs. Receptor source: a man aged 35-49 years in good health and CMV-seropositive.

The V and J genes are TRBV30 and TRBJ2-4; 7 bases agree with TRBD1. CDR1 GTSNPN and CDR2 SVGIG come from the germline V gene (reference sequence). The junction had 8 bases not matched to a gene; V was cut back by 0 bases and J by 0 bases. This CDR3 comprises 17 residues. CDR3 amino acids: CAWSVYGTVVAKNIQYF. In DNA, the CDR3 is TGTGCCTGGAGTGTATACGGGACAGTTGTAGCCAAAAACATTCAGTACTTC.

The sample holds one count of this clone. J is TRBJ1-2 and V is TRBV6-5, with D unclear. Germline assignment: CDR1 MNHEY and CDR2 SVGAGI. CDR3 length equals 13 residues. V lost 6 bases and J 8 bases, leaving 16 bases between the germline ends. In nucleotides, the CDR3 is TGTGCCAGCAGCCCCTTCAGTTTTAACGGCTACACCTTC. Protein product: CASSPFSFNGYTF.

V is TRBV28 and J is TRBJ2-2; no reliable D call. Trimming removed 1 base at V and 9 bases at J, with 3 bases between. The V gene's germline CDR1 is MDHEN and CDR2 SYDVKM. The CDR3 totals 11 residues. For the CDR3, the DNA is TGTGCCAGCAGTTTATCTCGGGAGCTGTTTTTT. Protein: CASSLSRELFF.

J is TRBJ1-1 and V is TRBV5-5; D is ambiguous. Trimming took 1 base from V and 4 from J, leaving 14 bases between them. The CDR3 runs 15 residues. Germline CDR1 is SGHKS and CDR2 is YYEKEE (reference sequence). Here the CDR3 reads CASSLLPREGTEAFF. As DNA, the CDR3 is TGTGCCAGCAGCTTGCTTCCGAGGGAGGGCACTGAAGCTTTCTTT.

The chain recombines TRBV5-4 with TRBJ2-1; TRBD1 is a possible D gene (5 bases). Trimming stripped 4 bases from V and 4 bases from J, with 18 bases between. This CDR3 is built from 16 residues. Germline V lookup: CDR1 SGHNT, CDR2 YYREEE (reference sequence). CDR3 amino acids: CASSPRGGASYNEQFF. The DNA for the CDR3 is TGTGCCAGCAGCCCCCGCGGTGGGGCCTCGTACAATGAGCAGTTCTTC. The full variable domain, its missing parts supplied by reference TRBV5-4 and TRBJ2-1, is ETGVTQSPTHLIKTRGQQVTLRCSSQSGHNTVSWYQQALGQGPQFIFQYYREEENGRGNFPPRFSGLQFPNYSSELNVNALELDDSALYLCASSPRGGASYNEQFFGPGTRLTVL.

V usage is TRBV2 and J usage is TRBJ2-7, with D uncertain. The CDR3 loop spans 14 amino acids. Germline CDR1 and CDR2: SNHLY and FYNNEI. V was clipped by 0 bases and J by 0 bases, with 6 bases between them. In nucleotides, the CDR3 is TGTGCCAGCAGTGAAGCGTTAGCCTCCTACGAGCAGTACTTC. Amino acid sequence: CASSEALASYEQYF.

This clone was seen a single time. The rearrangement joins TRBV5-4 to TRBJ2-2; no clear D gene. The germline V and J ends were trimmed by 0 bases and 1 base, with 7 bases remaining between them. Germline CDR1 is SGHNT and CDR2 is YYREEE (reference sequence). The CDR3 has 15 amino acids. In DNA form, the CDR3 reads TGTGCCAGCAGCTTGGCGGTTAGGAACACCGGGGAGCTGTTTTTT. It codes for CASSLAVRNTGELFF.